The clone carrying this T cell receptor (beta chain) was counted a single time. Germline V gene sequence: CDR1 SGHDT, CDR2 YYEEEE. CDR3 length: 14 amino acids. Trimming stripped 4 bases from V and 4 bases from J, with 14 bases between. These data come from a study of blood T cell repertoires in COVID-19. Across the study: COVID-19 samples, acute and convalescent, were from the United States, Italy and Spain. T cells, B-cell-depleted T cells, or PBMCs supplied cDNA or gDNA.

In the authors' workflow: Amplification with reference gene primers provided the estimates of nucleated cell counts. Sequenced by immunoSEQ multiplex PCR; TCRdb stores in-frame clones only, minus some. V and J calls and clone size are as listed in that table; D and trimming were resolved from the DNA. This table holds around 70,000 clones, 87% found once. The receptor's source is a woman aged 18-29 years with acute or convalescent COVID-19. V gene TRBV5-6 combines with J gene TRBJ1-2; maybe TRBD1 (6 bases). Material for sequencing was peripheral blood. The CDR3 DNA sequence: TGTGCCAGCAGCCCCCTGGCAGGGGTCTATGGCTACACCTTC. Protein sequence: CASSPLAGVYGYTF.